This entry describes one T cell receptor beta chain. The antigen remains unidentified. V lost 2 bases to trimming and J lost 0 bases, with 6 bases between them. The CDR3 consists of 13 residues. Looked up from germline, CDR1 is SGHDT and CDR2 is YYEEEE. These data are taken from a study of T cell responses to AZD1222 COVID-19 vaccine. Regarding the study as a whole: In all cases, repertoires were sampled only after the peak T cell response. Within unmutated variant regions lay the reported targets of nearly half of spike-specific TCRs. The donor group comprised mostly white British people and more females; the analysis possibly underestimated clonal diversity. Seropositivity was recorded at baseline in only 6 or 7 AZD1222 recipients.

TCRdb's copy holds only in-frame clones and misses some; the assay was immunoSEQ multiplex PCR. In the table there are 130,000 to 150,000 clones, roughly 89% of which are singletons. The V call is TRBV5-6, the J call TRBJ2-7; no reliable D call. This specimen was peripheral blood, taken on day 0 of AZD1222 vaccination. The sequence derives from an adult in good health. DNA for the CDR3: TGTGCCAGCAGCTTTATGGGCTCCTACGAGCAGTACTTC. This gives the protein CASSFMGSYEQYF.